This T cell receptor (beta chain) was sequenced during a study of CD8 T cells in Susac syndrome. An amount of RNA that ranged from about 0.45 to 1 ug was reverse transcribed with random hexamers. TCRdb analysed the immunoSEQ multiplex PCR reads with MiXCR anew, one entry per CDR3 protein. The sample comprises some 260,000 distinct CDR3 sequences, roughly 81% of which are singletons, and approximately 0.12% rests with the top ten. Per the germline V gene, CDR1 is GTSNPN and CDR2 is SVGIG (reference sequence). J was trimmed by 5 bases and V by 3 bases; bases with no gene match: 2. CDR3 size: 13 residues. This clonotype was recorded only once.

The rearrangement uses TRBV30 and TRBJ1-5, with 9 nucleotides matching TRBD1. Material: CD8+ T cells from PBMCs. The clonotype comes from a human donor with multiple sclerosis. CDR3 sequence reads: CAWSTGGDQPQHF. As DNA, the CDR3 is TGTGCCTGGAGCACAGGGGGCGATCAGCCCCAGCATTTT.